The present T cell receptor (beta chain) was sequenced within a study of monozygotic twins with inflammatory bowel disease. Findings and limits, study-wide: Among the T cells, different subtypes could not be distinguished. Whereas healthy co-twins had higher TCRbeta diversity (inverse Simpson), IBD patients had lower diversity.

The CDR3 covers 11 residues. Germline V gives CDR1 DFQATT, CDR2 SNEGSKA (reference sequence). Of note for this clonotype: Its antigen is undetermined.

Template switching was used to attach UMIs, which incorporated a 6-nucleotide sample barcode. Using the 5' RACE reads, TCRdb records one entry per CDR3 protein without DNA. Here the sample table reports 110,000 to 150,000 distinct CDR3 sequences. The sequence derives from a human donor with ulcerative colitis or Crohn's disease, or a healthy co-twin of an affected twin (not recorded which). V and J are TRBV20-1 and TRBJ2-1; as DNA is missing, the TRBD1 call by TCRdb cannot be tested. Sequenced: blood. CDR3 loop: CSAGPGLEQFF.